This T cell receptor beta chain derives from a study of blood T cell repertoires in COVID-19. Study-level information: Donors in the United States, Italy and Spain gave samples during acute or convalescent COVID-19. Sources were T cells, B-cell-depleted T cells, or PBMCs; the material itself was cDNA or gDNA.

Authors' processing steps: By means of reference gene primer amplification, nucleated cell counts were estimated. Profiled with immunoSEQ multiplex PCR; TCRdb holds only in-frame clones, not every one. Clone size and V and J calls were adopted from that table, with D and trimming inferred from the DNA. The profile shows approximately 150,000 clones, 75% to 90% of them singletons. The CDR3 is made up of 16 amino acids. Trimming at V came to 5 bases and at J to 7 bases, leaving 15 bases not matched to a gene. The V gene's germline CDR1 is SGHTA and CDR2 FQGNSA. Seattle's cohort entered during active infection and was followed longitudinally.

The chain uses TRBV7-2 and TRBJ2-7; the match to TRBD2 covers 9 bases. This TCR was recovered from a man between 18 and 35 years old with COVID-19, enrolled during active disease. The material sequenced was peripheral blood. The CDR3: CASSPFSGSPYGEQYF. In DNA form, the CDR3 reads TGTGCCAGCAGCCCCTTTAGCGGGAGTCCCTATGGGGAGCAGTACTTC.